The present TCR beta chain was sequenced within a study of PD-1 blockade in mismatch repair-deficient tumors. Germline lookup yields CDR1 KGHSH and CDR2 LQKENI. The CDR3 length is 13 residues. V was trimmed by 3 bases and J by 2 bases, leaving 5 bases between them. Using immunoSEQ multiplex PCR, the repertoire was profiled, and TCRdb retains in-frame clones only, with some absent. The sample consists of some 14,000 clones, about nine tenths of them appearing once. The sample holds one count of this clone. Its specificity is not known. As to time point: identical approximately nine-day culture without peptide (control).

This receptor was obtained from an adult with mismatch repair-deficient cancer. This sequence joins TRBV18 and TRBJ2-1; possibly TRBD1 for D (5 bases). Sequences were derived from cells cultured in vitro, sampled from a patient treated with pembrolizumab. The CDR3 loop reads CASSPDTYNEQFF. The CDR3, as DNA: TGTGCCAGCTCACCGGACACCTACAATGAGCAGTTCTTC.